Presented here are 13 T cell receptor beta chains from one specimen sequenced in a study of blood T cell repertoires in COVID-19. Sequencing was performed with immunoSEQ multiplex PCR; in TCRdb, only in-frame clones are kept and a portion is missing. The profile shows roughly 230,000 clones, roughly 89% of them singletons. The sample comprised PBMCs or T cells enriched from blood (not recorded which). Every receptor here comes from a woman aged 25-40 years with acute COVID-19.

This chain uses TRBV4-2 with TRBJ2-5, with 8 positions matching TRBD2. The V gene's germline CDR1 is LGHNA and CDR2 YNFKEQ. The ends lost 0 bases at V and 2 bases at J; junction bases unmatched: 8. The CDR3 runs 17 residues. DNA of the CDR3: TGTGCCAGCAGCCAAGATCCCCCGGGGGGGGGACAAGAGACCCAGTACTTC. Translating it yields CASSQDPPGGGQETQYF.

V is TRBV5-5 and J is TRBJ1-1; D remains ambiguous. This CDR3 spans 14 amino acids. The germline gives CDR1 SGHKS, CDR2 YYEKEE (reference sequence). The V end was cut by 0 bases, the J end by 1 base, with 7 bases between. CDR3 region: CASSLDSQNTEAFF. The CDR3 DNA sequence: TGTGCCAGCAGCTTGGACAGCCAGAACACTGAAGCTTTCTTT.

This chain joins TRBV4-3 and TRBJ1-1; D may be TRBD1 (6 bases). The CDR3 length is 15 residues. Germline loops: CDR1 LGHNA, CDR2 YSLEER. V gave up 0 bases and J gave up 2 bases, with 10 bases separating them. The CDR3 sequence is CASSQELQGNTEAFF. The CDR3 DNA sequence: TGCGCCAGCAGCCAAGAGCTACAGGGTAACACTGAAGCTTTCTTT.

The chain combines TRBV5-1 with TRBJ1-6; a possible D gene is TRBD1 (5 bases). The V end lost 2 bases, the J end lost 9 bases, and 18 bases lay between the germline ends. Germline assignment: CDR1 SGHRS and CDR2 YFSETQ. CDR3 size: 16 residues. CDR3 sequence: CASSLEGGGVTSPLHF. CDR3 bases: TGCGCCAGCAGCTTAGAGGGTGGGGGGGTTACTTCACCCCTCCACTTT.

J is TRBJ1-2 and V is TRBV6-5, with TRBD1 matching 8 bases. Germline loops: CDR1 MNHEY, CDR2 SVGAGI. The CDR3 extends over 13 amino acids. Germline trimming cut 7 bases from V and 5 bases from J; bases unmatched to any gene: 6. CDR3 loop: CASTRTGFYGYTF. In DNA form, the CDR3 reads TGTGCCAGCACCAGGACAGGGTTTTATGGCTACACCTTC.

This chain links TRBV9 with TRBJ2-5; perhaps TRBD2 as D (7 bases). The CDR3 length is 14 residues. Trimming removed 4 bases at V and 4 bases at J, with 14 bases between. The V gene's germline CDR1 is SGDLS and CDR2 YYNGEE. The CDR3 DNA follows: TGTGCCAGCAGCCCCGGGGGGCCCTTAGAGACCCAGTACTTC. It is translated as CASSPGGPLETQYF.

The CDR3 DNA reads TGTGCCAGCAGCTTACAGCTCGGGGACGAGCAGTACTTC. It translates to CASSLQLGDEQYF. The V gene is TRBV7-3, the J gene TRBJ2-7, with a possible D match to TRBD2 (5 bases). The length of the CDR3 is 13 residues. V was cut by 2 bases and J by 5 bases, with 10 bases left in between. Germline V lookup: CDR1 SGHTA, CDR2 FQGTGA.

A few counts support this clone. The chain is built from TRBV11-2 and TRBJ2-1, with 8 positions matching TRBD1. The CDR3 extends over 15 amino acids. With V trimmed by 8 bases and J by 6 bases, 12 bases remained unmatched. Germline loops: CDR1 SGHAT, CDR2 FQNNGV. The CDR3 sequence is CASGEQGEWGNEQFF. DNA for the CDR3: TGTGCCAGCGGGGAACAGGGGGAATGGGGCAATGAGCAGTTCTTC.

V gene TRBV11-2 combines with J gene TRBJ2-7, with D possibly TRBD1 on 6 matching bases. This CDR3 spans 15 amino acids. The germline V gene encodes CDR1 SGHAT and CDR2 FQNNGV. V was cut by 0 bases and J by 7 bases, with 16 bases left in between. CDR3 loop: CASSLDRAGVGEQYF. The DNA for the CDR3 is TGTGCCAGCAGCTTAGATCGGGCAGGGGTCGGGGAGCAGTACTTC.

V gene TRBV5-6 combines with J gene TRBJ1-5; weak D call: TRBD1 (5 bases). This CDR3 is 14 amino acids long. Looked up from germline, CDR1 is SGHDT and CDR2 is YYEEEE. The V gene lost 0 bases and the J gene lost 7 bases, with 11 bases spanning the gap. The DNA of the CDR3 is TGTGCCAGCAGCTTGGGTTGGGGGGTCCAGCCCCAGCATTTT. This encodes CASSLGWGVQPQHF.

CDR3: CASSIGTGWGEKLFF. In DNA, the CDR3 is TGTGCCAGTAGTATCGGGACAGGGTGGGGTGAAAAACTGTTTTTT. The V gene is TRBV19, the J gene TRBJ1-4, with 9 bases matching TRBD1. Germline trimming cut 3 bases from V and 7 bases from J; bases unmatched to any gene: 6. The V gene's germline CDR1 is LNHDA and CDR2 SQIVND (reference sequence). The CDR3 is 15 amino acids.

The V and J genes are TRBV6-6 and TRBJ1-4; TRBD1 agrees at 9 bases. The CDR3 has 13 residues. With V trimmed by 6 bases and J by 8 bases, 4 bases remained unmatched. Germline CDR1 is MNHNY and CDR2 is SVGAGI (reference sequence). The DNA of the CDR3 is TGTGCCAGCAGGGACAGGGGTGGGGAAAAACTGTTTTTT. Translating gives CASRDRGGEKLFF.

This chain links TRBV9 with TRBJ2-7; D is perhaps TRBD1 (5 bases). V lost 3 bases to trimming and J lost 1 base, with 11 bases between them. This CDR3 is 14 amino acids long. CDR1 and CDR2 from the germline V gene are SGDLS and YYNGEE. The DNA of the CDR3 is TGTGCCAGCAGCGCCTTTACAGGATCCTACGAGCAGTACTTC. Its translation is CASSAFTGSYEQYF.